The rows below give T cell receptor beta chains drawn from one sample of a study of shared clonotypes between healthy human individuals. Assay: immunoSEQ multiplex PCR; the TCRdb copy retains only in-frame clones and omits some. The profile shows more than 2 million clones, 95% of them singletons. The sample comprised naive CD4+ T cells sorted from blood. The receptors derive from a man younger than 35 in good health. CDR3s include the opening cysteine and the closing phenylalanine or tryptophan. Each record gives: J gene, V gene, CDR3 length, CDR3 protein.

>TRBJ1-2|TRBV30|12
CAWNTGGYGYTF
>TRBJ2-2|TRBV5-1|14
CASGRETNTGELFF
>TRBJ1-5|TRBV30|16
CAWSVGDRRGNQPQHF
>TRBJ2-2|TRBV7-9|13
CATERSNTGELFF
>TRBJ1-6|TRBV9|15
CASSLAGQYNSPLHF
>TRBJ2-7|TRBV5-1|14
CASSRDPVPYEQYF
>TRBJ1-6|TRBV7-9|15
CASSLGGAQNSPLHF
>TRBJ2-7|TRBV29-1|10
CSVGTYEQYF
>TRBJ1-2|TRBV11-2|13
CASSINEATPPGF
>TRBJ1-2|TRBV25-1|12
CASSVGWDGYTF
>TRBJ1-5|TRBV28|17
CASSIRDRGKGNQPQHF
>TRBJ2-6|TRBV5-1|17
CASSPSGGVPGANVLTF
>TRBJ1-2|TRBV20-1|10
CSASTDGYTF
>TRBJ1-5|TRBV6-5|16
CASSSTGNDGNQPQHF
>TRBJ1-5|TRBV18|14
CASSPQGTNQPQHF
>TRBJ2-5|TRBV5-1|13
CASSLGSLETQYF
>TRBJ2-3|TRBV30|11
CAWSFPDTQYF
>TRBJ2-1|TRBV4-1|19
CASSQGMGLAGGTYNEQFF
>TRBJ2-3|TRBV9|16
CASSVEIELGTDTQYF
>TRBJ1-1|TRBV28|17
CAGIPKGTKGAGTEAFF
>TRBJ1-6|TRBV15|12
CATSRLGSPLHF
>TRBJ1-5|TRBV7-2|16
CASSLGDRVGNQPQHF
>TRBJ2-1|TRBV5-1|15
CASSSNGDVYNEQFF
>TRBJ2-1|TRBV5-1|16
CASSLALDRGRNEQFF
>TRBJ1-4|TRBV7-2|14
CASSQGARGEKLFF
>TRBJ2-4|TRBV4-3|15
CASSQDFGYQNIQYF
>TRBJ2-1|TRBV18|15
CASSPPAGGSNEQFF
>TRBJ1-4|TRBV19|14
CASSMGQGLKKLFF
>TRBJ2-3|TRBV27|17
CASSVSGTFSLTDTQYF
>TRBJ1-5|TRBV2|13
CASSKRRDQPQHF
>TRBJ1-2|TRBV18|15
CASSPPVQGHYGYTF
>TRBJ2-2|TRBV10-1|14
CASSTSGGTGELFF
>TRBJ1-2|TRBV5-6|15
CASSLGTGRNYGYTF
>TRBJ2-5|TRBV5-4|15
CASSSPGTREETQYF
>TRBJ2-2|TRBV7-9|12
CASSHDTGELFF
>TRBJ1-1|TRBV5-1|16
CASSLQSGTVNTEAFF
>TRBJ2-2|TRBV5-1|15
CASSLGGLANGELFF
>TRBJ2-1|TRBV11-3|18
CASSLELWGKGTNNEQFF
>TRBJ2-1|TRBV2|15
CASSAEGSSYNEQFF
>TRBJ2-5|TRBV2|14
CASRPSSGRETQYF
>TRBJ2-3|TRBV15|13
CATSRDPGDTQYF
>TRBJ1-2|TRBV7-8|21
CASRLGPRDRDRGITAYGYTF
>TRBJ2-5|TRBV7-7|11
CASSSGETQYF
>TRBJ2-7|TRBV30|12
CAWSGTGGIPRF